Sequencing of this T cell receptor (beta chain) was carried out in a study of CD8 T cells in Susac syndrome. Whole-study results and caveats: In Susac syndrome, CD8+ expansion was highest in TEMRA and active disease. Within total CD8+ repertoires, 15 to 20 Susac-specific public clones were found, and within CD8+ TEMRA repertoires, five.

Regarding this clonotype: Antigen: not known.

Random hexamers were used to reverse transcribe roughly 0.45 to 1 ug of RNA. Amplification of TCR beta CDR3 used immunoSEQ multiplex PCR across 54 Vbeta and 13 Jbeta. TCRdb ran MiXCR on the immunoSEQ multiplex PCR reads and lists one entry per CDR3 protein. The table has fewer than 85,000 distinct CDR3 sequences, around 94% seen once. The receptor's source is a human donor with Susac syndrome. Source material: CD8+ T cells from PBMCs.

CDR3: CAILGPDTQYF. The CDR3 region has the DNA TGTGCCATCCTCGGGCCAGATACGCAGTATTTT. This chain connects TRBV2 to TRBJ2-3; D remains ambiguous. V lost 10 bases to trimming and J lost 4 bases, with 9 bases between them. The CDR3 has 11 amino acids. The germline V gene has CDR1 SNHLY and CDR2 FYNNEI.